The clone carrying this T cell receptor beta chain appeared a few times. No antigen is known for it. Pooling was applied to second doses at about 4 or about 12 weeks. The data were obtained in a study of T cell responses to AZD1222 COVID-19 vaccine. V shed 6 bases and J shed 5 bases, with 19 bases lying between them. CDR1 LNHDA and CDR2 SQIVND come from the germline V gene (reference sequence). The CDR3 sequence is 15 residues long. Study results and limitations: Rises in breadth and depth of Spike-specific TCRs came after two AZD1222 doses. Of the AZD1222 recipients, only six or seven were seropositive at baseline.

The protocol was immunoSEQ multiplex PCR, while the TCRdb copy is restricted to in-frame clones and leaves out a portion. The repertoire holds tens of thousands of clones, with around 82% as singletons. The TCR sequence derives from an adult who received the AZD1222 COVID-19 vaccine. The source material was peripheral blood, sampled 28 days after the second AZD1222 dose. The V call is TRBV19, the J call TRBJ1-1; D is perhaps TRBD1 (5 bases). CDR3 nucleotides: TGTGCCAGTAGAGTAGAAGCGAGGGGTTCGACTGAAGCTTTCTTT. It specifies CASRVEARGSTEAFF.